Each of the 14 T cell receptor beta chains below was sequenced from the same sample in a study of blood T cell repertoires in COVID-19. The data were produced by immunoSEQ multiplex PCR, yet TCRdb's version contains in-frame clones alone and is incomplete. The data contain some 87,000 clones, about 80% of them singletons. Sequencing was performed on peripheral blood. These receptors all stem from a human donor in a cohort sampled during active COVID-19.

The CDR3 DNA reads TGTGCTAGTGGTTCGCGCGGGGGGGGCCAAGGGAACACTGAAGCTTTCTTT. Translating it yields CASGSRGGGQGNTEAFF. The chain is built from TRBV12-5 and TRBJ1-1; D may be TRBD1 (6 bases). The V gene lost 4 bases and the J gene lost 1 base, with 19 bases spanning the gap. Germline V gene lookup returns CDR1 LGHNT and CDR2 FRNRAP. The CDR3 runs to 17 residues.

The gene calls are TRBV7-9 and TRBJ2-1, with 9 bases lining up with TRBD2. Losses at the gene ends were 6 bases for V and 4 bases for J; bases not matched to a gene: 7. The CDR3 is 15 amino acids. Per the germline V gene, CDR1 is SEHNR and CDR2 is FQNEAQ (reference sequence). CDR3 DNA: TGTGCCAGCAGGGAAAGGACTAGCGAGTACAATGAGCAGTTCTTC. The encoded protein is CASRERTSEYNEQFF.

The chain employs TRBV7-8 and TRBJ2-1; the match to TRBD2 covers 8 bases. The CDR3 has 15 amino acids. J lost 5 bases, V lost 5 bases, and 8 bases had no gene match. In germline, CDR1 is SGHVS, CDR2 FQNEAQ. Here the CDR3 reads CASSQTSGSNNEQFF. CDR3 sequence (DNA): TGTGCCAGCAGCCAAACTAGCGGTAGTAACAATGAGCAGTTCTTC. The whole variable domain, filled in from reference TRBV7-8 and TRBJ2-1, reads GAGVSQSPRYKVAKRGQDVALRCDPISGHVSLFWYQQALGQGPEFLTYFQNEAQLDKSGLPSDRFFAERPEGSVSTLKIQRTQQEDSAVYLCASSQTSGSNNEQFFGPGTRLTVL.

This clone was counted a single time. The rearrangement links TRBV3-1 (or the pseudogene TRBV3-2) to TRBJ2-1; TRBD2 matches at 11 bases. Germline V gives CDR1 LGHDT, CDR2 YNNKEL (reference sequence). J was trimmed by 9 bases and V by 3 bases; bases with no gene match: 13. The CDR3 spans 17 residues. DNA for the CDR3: TGTGCCAGCAGCCATGCTAGACTAGCGGGGTCTATCTTTGAGCAGTTCTTC. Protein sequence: CASSHARLAGSIFEQFF.

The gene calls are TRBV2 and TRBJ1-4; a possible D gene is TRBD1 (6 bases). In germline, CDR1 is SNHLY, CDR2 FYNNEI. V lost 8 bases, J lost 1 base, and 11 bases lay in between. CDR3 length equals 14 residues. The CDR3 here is CASLGARTNEKLFF. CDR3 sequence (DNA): TGTGCCAGCTTGGGGGCCCGAACTAATGAAAAACTGTTTTTT.

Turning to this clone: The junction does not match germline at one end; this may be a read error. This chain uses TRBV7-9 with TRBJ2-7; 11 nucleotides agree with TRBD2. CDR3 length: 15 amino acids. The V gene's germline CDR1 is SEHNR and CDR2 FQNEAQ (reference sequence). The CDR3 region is CASSLDLAGGPEYHF. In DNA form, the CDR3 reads TGTGCCAGCAGCTTAGATTTAGCGGGAGGGCCAGAGTATCACTTC.

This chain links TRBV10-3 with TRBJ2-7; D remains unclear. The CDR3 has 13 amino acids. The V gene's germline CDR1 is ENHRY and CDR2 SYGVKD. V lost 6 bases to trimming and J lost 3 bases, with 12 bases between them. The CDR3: CAIRGSSLYEQYF. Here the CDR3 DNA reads TGTGCCATCAGAGGTTCTAGTCTCTACGAGCAGTACTTC.

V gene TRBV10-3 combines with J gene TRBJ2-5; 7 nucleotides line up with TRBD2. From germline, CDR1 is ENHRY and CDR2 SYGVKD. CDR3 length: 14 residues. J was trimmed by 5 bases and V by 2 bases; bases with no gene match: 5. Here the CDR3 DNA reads TGTGCCATCAGTGAGGGCGGGAGTAGGGAGACCCAGTACTTC. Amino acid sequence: CAISEGGSRETQYF.

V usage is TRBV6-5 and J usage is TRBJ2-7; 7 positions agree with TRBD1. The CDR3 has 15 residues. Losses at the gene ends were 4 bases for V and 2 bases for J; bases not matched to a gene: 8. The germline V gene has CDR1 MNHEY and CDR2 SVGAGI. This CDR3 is CASSSRTGFPYEQYF. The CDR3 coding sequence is TGTGCCAGCAGTTCTAGGACAGGTTTCCCCTACGAGCAGTACTTC.

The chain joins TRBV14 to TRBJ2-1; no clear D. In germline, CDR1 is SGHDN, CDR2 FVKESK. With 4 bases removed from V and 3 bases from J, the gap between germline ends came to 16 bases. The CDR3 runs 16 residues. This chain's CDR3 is CASSPGLAAFYNEQFF. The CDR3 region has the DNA TGTGCCAGCAGCCCCGGGTTAGCAGCCTTCTACAATGAGCAGTTCTTC.

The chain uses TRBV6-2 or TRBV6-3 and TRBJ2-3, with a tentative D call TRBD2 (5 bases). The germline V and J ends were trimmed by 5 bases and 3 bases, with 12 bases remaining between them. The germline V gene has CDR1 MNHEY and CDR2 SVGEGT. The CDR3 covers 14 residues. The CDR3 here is CASSTGRTTDTQYF. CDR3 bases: TGTGCCAGCAGTACGGGAAGGACGACAGATACGCAGTATTTT.

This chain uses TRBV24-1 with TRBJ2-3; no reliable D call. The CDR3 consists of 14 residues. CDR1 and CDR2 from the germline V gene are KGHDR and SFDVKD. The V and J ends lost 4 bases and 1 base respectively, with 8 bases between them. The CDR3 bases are TGTGCCACCAGTGACTCTTCAGGCACAGATACGCAGTATTTT. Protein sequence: CATSDSSGTDTQYF.

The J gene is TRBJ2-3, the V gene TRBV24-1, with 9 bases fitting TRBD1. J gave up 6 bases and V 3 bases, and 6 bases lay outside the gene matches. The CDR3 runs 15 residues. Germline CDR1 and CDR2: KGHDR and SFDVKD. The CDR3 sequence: CATSDPGTGMDTQYF. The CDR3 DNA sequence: TGTGCCACCAGTGATCCAGGGACAGGGATGGATACGCAGTATTTT.

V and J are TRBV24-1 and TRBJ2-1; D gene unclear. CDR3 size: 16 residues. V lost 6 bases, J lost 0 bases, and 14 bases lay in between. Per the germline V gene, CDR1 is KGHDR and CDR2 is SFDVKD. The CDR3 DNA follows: TGTGCCACCAGTTCAAAAAGCCCGAGCTCCTACAATGAGCAGTTCTTC. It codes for CATSSKSPSSYNEQFF.